This section outlines one TCR beta chain sequence together with its context. Its antigen is not identified. The source of the sample is a study of OX40 agonist ivuxolimab in advanced cancers. Looking at the study overall: The patients received ivuxolimab by intravenous route every 2 weeks at 0.01 to 10 mg/kg. Approximately 41% of patients had received prior checkpoint inhibitor therapy. Whole-study findings and limits: Researchers did not determine the expanded peripheral T cells' antigen specificity.

Trimming removed 4 bases from V and 3 bases from J, with 10 bases in between. Per germline, CDR1 SGHAT and CDR2 FQDESV (reference sequence). This CDR3 has 13 residues. The data were produced by immunoSEQ multiplex PCR, yet TCRdb's version contains in-frame clones alone and is incomplete. The sample has about 37,000 clones, around 87% seen once. The V gene is TRBV11-1, the J gene TRBJ2-7; D is undetermined. The receptor was isolated from an adult with an advanced solid tumor such as melanoma, head and neck, liver or kidney cancer. Here the sequenced sample was CD4+ or CD8+ T cells sorted from blood, taken in a trial of the OX40 agonist ivuxolimab. The CDR3, as DNA: TGTGCCAGCAGCTCGGGTGGCGGCTACGAGCAGTACTTC. As protein: CASSSGGGYEQYF. The variable domain in full, completed from reference TRBV11-1 and TRBJ2-7, reads EAEVAQSPRYKITEKSQAVAFWCDPISGHATLYWYRQILGQGPELLVQFQDESVVDDSQLPKDRFSAERLKGVDSTLKIQPAELGDSAMYLCASSSGGGYEQYFGPGTRLTVT.